This entry concerns a single T cell receptor beta chain. Positively selected for CCR7, the CD45RO-negative cells used as naive CD8 cells excluded terminally differentiated effector memory CD45RA+ cells. The V segment lost 7 bases and the J segment 3 bases; nucleotides outside the gene matches: 2. This CDR3 has 12 residues. From germline, CDR1 is SEHNR and CDR2 FQNEAQ (reference sequence). This sample was included in a study of shared clonotypes between healthy human individuals. Produced via immunoSEQ multiplex PCR; TCRdb's table is partial and in-frame only. Among some 600,000 clones listed, approximately 96% were seen once.

Material for sequencing was naive CD8+ T cells sorted from blood. This TCR was sampled from a woman in her 30s in good health. The J gene is TRBJ2-7, the V gene TRBV7-9; TRBD1 agrees at 8 bases. DNA of the CDR3: TGTGCCAGCAACACAGGGGGCTACGAGCAGTACTTC. Residues: CASNTGGYEQYF.